These T cell receptor beta chains were read from a single sample in a study of T cells expressing NK-cell markers. TCRdb derives one entry per CDR3 protein from the 5' RACE reads, leaving out DNA. Its clone listing holds some 150,000 distinct CDR3 sequences. The sequencing sample was made of blood T cells: a sorted CD56 or NKG2C T cell subset, CD4+ or CD8+ T cells, or bulk PBMC T cells (not recorded which). Every receptor here comes from a woman between 45 and 65 years old in good health. Each CDR3 is given with its conserved first and last residue. The size of a clone is reported for some rows only, either as once, few or many, or as a class for expanded clones.

CDR3aa	v_gene	j_gene	abundance
CASSLVGGNQPQHF	TRBV7-8	TRBJ1-5	NA
CASSQERGSYTEAFF	TRBV4-1	TRBJ1-1	NA
CASSLGPRVFPVF	TRBV7-9	TRBJ2-1	NA
CASAGLAGELFF	TRBV6-1	TRBJ2-2	NA
CASSPPTGLNTEAFF	TRBV7-9	TRBJ1-1	NA
CSVEDRGSGKRELFF	TRBV29-1	TRBJ2-2	NA
CAWSVGVLGQPQHF	TRBV30	TRBJ1-5	NA
CSGAIAGEYEQFF	TRBV29-1	TRBJ2-1	NA
CASSSFGDRVAGQPQHF	TRBV6-4	TRBJ1-5	NA
CASSLTANEQFF	TRBV28	TRBJ2-1	NA
CASSQDRGSGKPQHF	TRBV4-1	TRBJ1-5	NA
CALGWATGELFF	TRBV10-3	TRBJ2-2	NA
CASSISPSAGDGYTF	TRBV19	TRBJ1-2	NA
CASSSRLAGEETDTQYF	TRBV12-3/TRBV12-4	TRBJ2-3	NA
CASRIGGHEQFF	TRBV27	TRBJ2-1	medium-sized
CASSLEAFYEQYF	TRBV7-6	TRBJ2-7	NA
CASSLSRQGTEAFF	TRBV27	TRBJ1-1	NA
CASSLRRWGGGNQPQHF	TRBV12-3/TRBV12-4	TRBJ1-5	NA
CASSLGLADITDTQYF	TRBV5-1	TRBJ2-3	NA
CASSPRLAGDNEQFF	TRBV27	TRBJ2-1	NA
CASSEWSGTGSYNEQFF	TRBV25-1	TRBJ2-1	NA
CASSPIVTGGNTIYF	TRBV18	TRBJ1-3	NA
CATSDSSRRSRVDEQYF	TRBV24-1	TRBJ2-7	NA
CSVEAGSYEQYF	TRBV29-1	TRBJ2-7	NA
CASSLGQDGRYGYTF	TRBV27	TRBJ1-2	NA
CASSQGTGWNQPQHF	TRBV11-2	TRBJ1-5	NA
CASHRGGEQYF	TRBV21-1	TRBJ2-7	NA
CASSQGVELFF	TRBV4-1	TRBJ2-2	NA
CASTVDDATNEKLFF	TRBV4-1	TRBJ1-4	NA
CASSTTGSSNSPLHF	TRBV5-1	TRBJ1-6	NA
CASSFRLNTGELFF	TRBV12-3/TRBV12-4	TRBJ2-2	NA
CASSPGTYMNTEAFF	TRBV27	TRBJ1-1	NA
CATKLAGGNEQFF	TRBV6-2/TRBV6-3	TRBJ2-1	NA
CASSSGQGRGTEAFF	TRBV7-8	TRBJ1-1	NA
CASSQVVGELFF	TRBV11-2	TRBJ2-2	NA
CASRGESWGEQYF	TRBV5-1	TRBJ2-7	NA
CAITSDRVREQFF	TRBV10-3	TRBJ2-1	NA
CASLTVEGDSGELFF	TRBV2	TRBJ2-2	NA
CASRLTQTMNTEAFF	TRBV5-1	TRBJ1-1	NA
CASNTKAEEETQYF	TRBV2	TRBJ2-5	NA
CASTSDIGGYTF	TRBV12-3/TRBV12-4	TRBJ1-2	NA
CASSLWGSGRGKKTQYF	TRBV7-8	TRBJ2-5	NA
CASSTAPRSYEQYF	TRBV12-3/TRBV12-4	TRBJ2-7	NA
CASRPGQGYEQYF	TRBV2	TRBJ2-7	NA
CASRPTSGLSYNEQFF	TRBV2	TRBJ2-1	NA
CSAQLQVSSYEQYF	TRBV20-1	TRBJ2-7	NA
CASSSSSDAYNEQFF	TRBV6-6	TRBJ2-1	NA
CASSEAGSGQTQYF	TRBV11-1	TRBJ2-5	NA
CASTPGSANTEAFF	TRBV12-3/TRBV12-4	TRBJ1-1	NA
CASSPGTASYSNQPQHF	TRBV2	TRBJ1-5	NA
CAIPGGEMNTEAFF	TRBV2	TRBJ1-1	NA
CASSPSTTVYNEQFF	TRBV7-9	TRBJ2-1	NA
CASSQVPGTDTQYF	TRBV4-1	TRBJ2-3	NA
CASSMSGLYTEAFF	TRBV19	TRBJ1-1	NA
CSASQEGSEQFF	TRBV20-1	TRBJ2-1	NA